This entry features one TCR beta chain sequence. Its antigen remains unknown. The data originate from a study of blood T cells in healthy people across ages. Per germline, CDR1 MNHEY and CDR2 SVGEGT. This CDR3 is built from 14 residues. Trimming left V 4 bases short and J 4 bases short, with 13 bases between. General study findings and limits: It was the long-lived donors that had more naive CD4+ cells and higher diversity than aged donors.

PCR was performed a second time for about 7 to 11 cycles using a sample-barcoded 5' primer and a J-beta primer mix. MiXCR was run by TCRdb on the 5' RACE reads, yielding one entry per CDR3 protein. The sample comprises roughly 1.9 million distinct CDR3 sequences, roughly two fifths of which are singletons, and 23% rests with the top ten. The receptor comes from a human donor in good health. Sample: blood. The chain carries TRBV6-2 or TRBV6-3 and TRBJ2-5; D gene uncertain. The CDR3 sequence is CASSSLLVGETQYF. In nucleotides, the CDR3 is TGTGCCAGCAGTTCACTTCTGGTCGGAGAGACCCAGTACTTC.